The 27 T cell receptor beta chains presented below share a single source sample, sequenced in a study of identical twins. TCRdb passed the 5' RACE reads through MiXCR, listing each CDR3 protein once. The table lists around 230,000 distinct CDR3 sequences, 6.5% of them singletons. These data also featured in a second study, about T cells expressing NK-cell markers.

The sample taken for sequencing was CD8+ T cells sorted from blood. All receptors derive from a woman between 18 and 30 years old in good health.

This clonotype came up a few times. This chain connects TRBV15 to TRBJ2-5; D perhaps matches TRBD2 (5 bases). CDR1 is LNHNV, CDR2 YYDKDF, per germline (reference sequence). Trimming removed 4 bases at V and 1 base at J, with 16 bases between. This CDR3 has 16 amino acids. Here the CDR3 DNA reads TGTGCCACCAGCACCACCCAGACCAGCGGCCAAGAGACCCAGTACTTC. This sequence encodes CATSTTQTSGQETQYF.

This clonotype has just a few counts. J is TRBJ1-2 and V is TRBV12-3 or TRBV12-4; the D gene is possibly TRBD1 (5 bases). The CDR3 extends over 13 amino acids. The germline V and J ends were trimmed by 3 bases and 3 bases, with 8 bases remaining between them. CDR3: CASSFDSYYGYTF. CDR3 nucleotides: TGTGCCAGCAGTTTTGACAGCTACTATGGCTACACCTTC.

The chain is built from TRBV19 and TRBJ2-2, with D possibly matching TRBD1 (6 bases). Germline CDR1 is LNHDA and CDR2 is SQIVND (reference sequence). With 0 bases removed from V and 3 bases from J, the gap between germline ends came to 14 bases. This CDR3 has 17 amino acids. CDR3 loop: CASSIDPGTLYTGELFF. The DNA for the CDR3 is TGTGCCAGTAGTATAGACCCCGGGACATTGTACACCGGGGAGCTGTTTTTT.

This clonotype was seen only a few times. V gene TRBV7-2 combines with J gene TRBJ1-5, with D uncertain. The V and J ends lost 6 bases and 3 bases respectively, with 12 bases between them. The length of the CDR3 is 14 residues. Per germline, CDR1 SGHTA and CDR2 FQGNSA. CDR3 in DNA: TGTGCCAGCAGTCTGGAGTTGGTCAATCAGCCCCAGCATTTT. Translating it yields CASSLELVNQPQHF.

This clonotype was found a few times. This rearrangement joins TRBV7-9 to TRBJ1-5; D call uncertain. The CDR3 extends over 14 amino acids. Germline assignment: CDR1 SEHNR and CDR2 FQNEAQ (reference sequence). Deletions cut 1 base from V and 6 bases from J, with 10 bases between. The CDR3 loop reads CASSLVWGGQPQHF. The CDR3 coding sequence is TGTGCCAGCAGCTTAGTTTGGGGTGGTCAGCCCCAGCATTTT.

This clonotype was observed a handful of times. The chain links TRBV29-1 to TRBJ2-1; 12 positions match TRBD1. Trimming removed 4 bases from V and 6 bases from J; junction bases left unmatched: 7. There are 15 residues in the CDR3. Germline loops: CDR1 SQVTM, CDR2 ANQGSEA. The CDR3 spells CSVVGGTGGFNEQFF. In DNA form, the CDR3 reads TGCAGCGTTGTGGGGGGGACAGGGGGCTTCAATGAGCAGTTCTTC.

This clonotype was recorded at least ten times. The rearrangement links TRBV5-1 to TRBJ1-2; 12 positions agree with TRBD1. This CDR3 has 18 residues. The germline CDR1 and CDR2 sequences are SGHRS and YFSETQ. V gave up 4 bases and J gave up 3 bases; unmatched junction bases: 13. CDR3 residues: CASSPWGTGGLVDYGYTF. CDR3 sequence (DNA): TGCGCCAGCAGCCCCTGGGGGACAGGGGGCCTGGTCGACTATGGCTACACCTTC.

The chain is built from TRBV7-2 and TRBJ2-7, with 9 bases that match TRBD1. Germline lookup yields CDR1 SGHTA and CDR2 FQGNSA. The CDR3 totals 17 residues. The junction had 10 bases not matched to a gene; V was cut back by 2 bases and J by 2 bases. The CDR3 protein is CASSLPRTGATTYEQYF. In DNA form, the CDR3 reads TGTGCCAGCAGCTTACCCCGGACAGGGGCTACGACCTACGAGCAGTACTTC.

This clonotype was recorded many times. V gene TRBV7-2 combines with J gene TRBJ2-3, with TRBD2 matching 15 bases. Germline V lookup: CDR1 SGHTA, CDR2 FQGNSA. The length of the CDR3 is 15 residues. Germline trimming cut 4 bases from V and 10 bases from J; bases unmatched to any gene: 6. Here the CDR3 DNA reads TGTGCCAGCAGCTCCTCCGGACTAGCGGGGGGGTCGCAGTATTTT. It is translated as CASSSSGLAGGSQYF.

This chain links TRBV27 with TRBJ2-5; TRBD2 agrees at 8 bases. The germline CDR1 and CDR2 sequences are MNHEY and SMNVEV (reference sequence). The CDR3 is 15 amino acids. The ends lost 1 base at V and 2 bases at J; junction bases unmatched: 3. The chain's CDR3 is CASSLFGRGQETQYF. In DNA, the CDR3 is TGTGCCAGCAGTTTATTCGGGAGGGGGCAAGAGACCCAGTACTTC.

DNA of the CDR3: TGTGCCAGCAGCTTGGGGCGGGCCCCTGAAGCTTTCTTT. Translated, it gives CASSLGRAPEAFF. The chain carries TRBV5-6 and TRBJ1-1; the D is unclear. Trimming removed 0 bases at V and 6 bases at J, with 9 bases between. Looked up from germline, CDR1 is SGHDT and CDR2 is YYEEEE. The length of the CDR3 is 13 residues.

CDR3 coding DNA: TGTGCCAGCAGCTCCCCCTTGGCCAAAAACATTCAGTACTTC. Translating gives CASSSPLAKNIQYF. V is TRBV7-9 and J is TRBJ2-4, with D uncertain. CDR1 and CDR2 from the germline V gene are SEHNR and FQNEAQ (reference sequence). Trimming left V 4 bases short and J 1 base short, with 8 bases between. The CDR3 sequence is 14 residues long.

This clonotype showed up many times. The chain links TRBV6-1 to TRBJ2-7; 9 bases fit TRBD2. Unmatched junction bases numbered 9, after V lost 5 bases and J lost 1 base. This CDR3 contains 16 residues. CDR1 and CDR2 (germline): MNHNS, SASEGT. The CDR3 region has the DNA TGTGCCAGCAGTCCCGCCTTAGCGGGGGAATCCTACGAGCAGTACTTC. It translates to CASSPALAGESYEQYF.

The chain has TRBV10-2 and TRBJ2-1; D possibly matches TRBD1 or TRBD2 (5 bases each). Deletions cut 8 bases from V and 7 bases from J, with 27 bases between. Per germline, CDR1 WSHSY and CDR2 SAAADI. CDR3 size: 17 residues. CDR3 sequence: CASGDSPGSSFKNEQFF. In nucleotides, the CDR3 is TGCGCCAGCGGCGACAGCCCGGGGAGCTCCTTTAAAAATGAGCAGTTCTTC.

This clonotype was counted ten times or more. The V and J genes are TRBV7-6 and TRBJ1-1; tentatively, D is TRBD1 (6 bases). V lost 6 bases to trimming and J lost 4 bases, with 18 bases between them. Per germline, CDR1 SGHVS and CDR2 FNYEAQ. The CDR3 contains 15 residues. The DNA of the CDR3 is TGTGCCAGCAGGAACTCCCGGGGGCCGAGCACTGAAGCTTTCTTT. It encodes CASRNSRGPSTEAFF.

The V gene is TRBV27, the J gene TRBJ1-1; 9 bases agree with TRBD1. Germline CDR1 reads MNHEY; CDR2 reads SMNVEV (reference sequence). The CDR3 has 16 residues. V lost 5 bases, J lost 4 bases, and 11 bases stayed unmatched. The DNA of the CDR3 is TGTGCCAGCAGTCTCCTGGGACAGGGCTATAGCACTGAAGCTTTCTTT. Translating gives CASSLLGQGYSTEAFF.

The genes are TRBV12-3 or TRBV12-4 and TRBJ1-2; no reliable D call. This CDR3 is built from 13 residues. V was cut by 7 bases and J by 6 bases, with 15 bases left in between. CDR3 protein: CASTFLARDGYTF. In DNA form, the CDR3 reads TGTGCCAGCACCTTTCTGGCTCGTGATGGCTACACCTTC.

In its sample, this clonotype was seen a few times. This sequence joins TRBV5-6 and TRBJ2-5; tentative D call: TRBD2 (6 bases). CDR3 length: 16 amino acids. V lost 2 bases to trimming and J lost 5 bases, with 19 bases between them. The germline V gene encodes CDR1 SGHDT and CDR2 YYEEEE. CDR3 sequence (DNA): TGTGCCAGCAGCTTTCCCTCAGGAGGGGTGGGCGAGACCCAGTACTTC. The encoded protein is CASSFPSGGVGETQYF.

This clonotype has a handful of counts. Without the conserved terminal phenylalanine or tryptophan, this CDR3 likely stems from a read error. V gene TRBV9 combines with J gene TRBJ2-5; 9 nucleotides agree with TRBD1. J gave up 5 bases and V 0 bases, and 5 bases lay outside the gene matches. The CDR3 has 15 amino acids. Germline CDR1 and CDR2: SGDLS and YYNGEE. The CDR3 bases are TGTGCCAGCAGCGTAGGCGGGACAGGGTTGGAGACCCAGTACTCC. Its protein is CASSVGGTGLETQYS.

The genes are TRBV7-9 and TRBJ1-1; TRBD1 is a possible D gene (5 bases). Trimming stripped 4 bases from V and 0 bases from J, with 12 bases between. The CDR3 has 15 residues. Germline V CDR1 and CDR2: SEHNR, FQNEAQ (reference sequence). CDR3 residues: CASSSYRDLNTEAFF. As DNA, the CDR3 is TGTGCCAGCAGCTCCTACCGGGACCTGAACACTGAAGCTTTCTTT.

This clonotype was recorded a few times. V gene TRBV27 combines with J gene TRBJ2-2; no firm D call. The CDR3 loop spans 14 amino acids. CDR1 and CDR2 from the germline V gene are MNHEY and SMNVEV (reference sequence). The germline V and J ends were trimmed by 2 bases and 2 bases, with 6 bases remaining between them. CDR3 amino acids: CASSLGSNTGELFF. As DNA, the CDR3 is TGTGCCAGCAGTTTAGGCAGTAACACCGGGGAGCTGTTTTTT.

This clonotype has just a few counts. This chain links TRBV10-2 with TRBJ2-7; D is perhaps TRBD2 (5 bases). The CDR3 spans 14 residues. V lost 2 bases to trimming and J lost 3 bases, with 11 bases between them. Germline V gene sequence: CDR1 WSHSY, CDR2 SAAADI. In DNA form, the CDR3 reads TGCGCCAGCAGTGAGGCTAGCTTACACTACGAGCAGTACTTC. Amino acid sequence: CASSEASLHYEQYF.

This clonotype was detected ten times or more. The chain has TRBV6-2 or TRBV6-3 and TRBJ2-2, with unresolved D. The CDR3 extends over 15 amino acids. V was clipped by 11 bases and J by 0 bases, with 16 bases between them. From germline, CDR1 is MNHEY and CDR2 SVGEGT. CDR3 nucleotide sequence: TGTGCCTCATCCCCCAACAGCGCGAACACCGGGGAGCTGTTTTTT. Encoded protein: CASSPNSANTGELFF.

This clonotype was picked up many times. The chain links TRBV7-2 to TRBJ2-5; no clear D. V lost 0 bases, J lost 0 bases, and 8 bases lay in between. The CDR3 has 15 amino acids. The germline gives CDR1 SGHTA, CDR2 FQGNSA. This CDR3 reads CASSLARGDQETQYF. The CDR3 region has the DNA TGTGCCAGCAGCTTAGCGCGTGGGGACCAAGAGACCCAGTACTTC.

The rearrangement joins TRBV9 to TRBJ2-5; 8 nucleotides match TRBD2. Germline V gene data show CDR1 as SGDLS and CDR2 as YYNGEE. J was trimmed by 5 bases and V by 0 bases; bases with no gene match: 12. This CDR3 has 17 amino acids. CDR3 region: CASSVETGGPEGETQYF. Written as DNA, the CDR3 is TGTGCCAGCAGCGTAGAAACGGGAGGGCCTGAGGGGGAGACCCAGTACTTC.

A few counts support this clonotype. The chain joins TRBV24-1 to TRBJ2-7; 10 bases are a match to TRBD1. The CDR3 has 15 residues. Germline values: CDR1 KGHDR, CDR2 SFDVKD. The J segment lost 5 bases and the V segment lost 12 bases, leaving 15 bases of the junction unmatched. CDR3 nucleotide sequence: TGTGCCGCCCACCCCGGGACAGGGGTTATCCACGAGCAGTACTTC. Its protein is CAAHPGTGVIHEQYF.

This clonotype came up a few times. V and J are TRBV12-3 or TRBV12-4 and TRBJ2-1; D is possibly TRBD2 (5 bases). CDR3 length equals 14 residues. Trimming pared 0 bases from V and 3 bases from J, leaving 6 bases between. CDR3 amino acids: CASSLAGVYNEQFF. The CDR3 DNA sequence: TGTGCCAGCAGTTTAGCGGGAGTCTACAATGAGCAGTTCTTC.